The subject of this entry is one TCR beta chain. The data were obtained in a study of control samples from healthy donors and cancer patients. V shed 2 bases and J 6 bases; nucleotides not matched to a gene: 7. The germline V gene encodes CDR1 SGHNT and CDR2 YYREEE (reference sequence). There are 14 residues in the CDR3. The data were produced by immunoSEQ multiplex PCR, yet TCRdb's version contains in-frame clones alone and is incomplete. The sample has 130,000 or so clones, around 87% seen once. The sequenced sample consisted of blood. This chain joins TRBV5-4 and TRBJ2-7; 8 nucleotides align to TRBD2. This sequence was found in a man between 60 and 75 years old in good health. This CDR3 is CASSFGTSVLEQYF. In nucleotides, the CDR3 is TGTGCCAGCAGCTTCGGGACTAGTGTGCTCGAGCAGTACTTC. Looking up the rest from reference TRBV5-4 and TRBJ2-7 gives the full variable domain: ETGVTQSPTHLIKTRGQQVTLRCSSQSGHNTVSWYQQALGQGPQFIFQYYREEENGRGNFPPRFSGLQFPNYSSELNVNALELDDSALYLCASSFGTSVLEQYFGPGTRLTVT.